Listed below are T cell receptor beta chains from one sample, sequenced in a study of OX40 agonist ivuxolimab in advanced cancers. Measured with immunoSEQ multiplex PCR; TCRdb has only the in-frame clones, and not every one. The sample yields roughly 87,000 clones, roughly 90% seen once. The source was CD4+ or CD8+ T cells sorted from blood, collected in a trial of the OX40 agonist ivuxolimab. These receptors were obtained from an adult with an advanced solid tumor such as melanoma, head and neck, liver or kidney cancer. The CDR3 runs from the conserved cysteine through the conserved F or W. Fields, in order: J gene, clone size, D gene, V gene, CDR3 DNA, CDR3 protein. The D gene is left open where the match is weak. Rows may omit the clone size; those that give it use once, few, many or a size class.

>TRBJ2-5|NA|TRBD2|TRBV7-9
TGTGCCACCGCGAATAGTCTAGCGGGCGTCCAAGAGACCCAGTACTTC
CATANSLAGVQETQYF
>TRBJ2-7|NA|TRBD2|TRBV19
TGTGCCAGTAGTCCCGGGGCTAGCGGGGGCCCCTACGAGCAGTACTTC
CASSPGASGGPYEQYF
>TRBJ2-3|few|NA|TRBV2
TGTGCCAGCAGTGAAGCGGCGGGACGGGATACGCAGTATTTT
CASSEAAGRDTQYF
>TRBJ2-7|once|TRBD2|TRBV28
TGTGCCAGCAGACTTAGCGGGGCCTCCTACGAGCAGTACTTC
CASRLSGASYEQYF
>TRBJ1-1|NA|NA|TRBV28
TGTGCCAGCAGTCTTTCCGGGGGCTCCCTGAACACTGAAGCTTTCTTT
CASSLSGGSLNTEAFF
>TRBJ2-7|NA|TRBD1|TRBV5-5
TGTGCCAGCAGCCTAGACAGGGCACGGGCCTCATCCTACGAGCAGTACTTC
CASSLDRARASSYEQYF
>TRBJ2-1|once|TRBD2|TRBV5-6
TGTGCCAGCAGCTTGGTAGCGGGGTATGAGCAGTTCTTC
CASSLVAGYEQFF
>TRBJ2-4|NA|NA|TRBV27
TGTGCCAGCAGGGGAAGGGGGGAAGCCAAAAACATTCAGTACTTC
CASRGRGEAKNIQYF
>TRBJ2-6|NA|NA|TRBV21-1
TGTGCCAGCAGCAAAGCGCCCATCTCTGGGGCCAACGTCCTGACTTTC
CASSKAPISGANVLTF
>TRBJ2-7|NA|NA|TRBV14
TGTGCCAGCAGCCAAGGGCCAGCCTACGAGCAGTACTTC
CASSQGPAYEQYF
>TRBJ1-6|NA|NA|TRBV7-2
TGTGCCAGTATGACAGCCCATTCACCCCTCCACTTT
CASMTAHSPLHF
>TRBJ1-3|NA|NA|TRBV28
TGTGCCAGCAGTTTCGGGGTTTCCGGAAACACCATATATTTT
CASSFGVSGNTIYF
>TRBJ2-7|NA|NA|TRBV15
TGTGCCACCAGCAGCCCTCCCGCCGGAGCCCCTCCCCCCTACGAGCAGTACTTC
CATSSPPAGAPPPYEQYF
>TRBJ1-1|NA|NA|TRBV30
TGTGCCTGGAGTCAAAAGGCCGACAGAGAAGCTTTCTTT
CAWSQKADREAFF
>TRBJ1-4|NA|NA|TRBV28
TGTGCCAGCCAGGAGGCCGGAGCAACTAATGAAAAACTGTTTTTT
CASQEAGATNEKLFF
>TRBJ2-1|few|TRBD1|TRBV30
TGTGCCTGGAGTAGCGTGGGACAGGGTAGGGATGAGCAGTTCTTC
CAWSSVGQGRDEQFF
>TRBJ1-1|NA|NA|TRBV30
TGTGCCTGGAGTAGGACCCGTTCGGCTTTCTTT
CAWSRTRSAFF